This record covers a single T cell receptor beta chain. Its antigen is as yet unknown. This entry is derived from a study of cytomegalovirus exposure and HLA in healthy donors. Across the whole study: An early data release held about 85 million unique TCRs from HLA-typed donors. Study-wide points: Association of a missense DCLRE1C variant with TCR beta V- and J-gene trimming was reported in a later analysis.

This PCR relied on a set of 60 Vbeta primers and 13 Jbeta primers. The table came from immunoSEQ multiplex PCR; TCRdb's copy has only in-frame clones and leaves some out. Of roughly 120,000 clones listed, around 77% are singletons. Losses at the gene ends were 6 bases for V and 5 bases for J; bases not matched to a gene: 6. CDR1 is MNHEY and CDR2 is SMNVEV in the germline V gene (reference sequence). The CDR3 length is 14 residues. The TCR originated in a woman aged 40 to 50 in good health and CMV-seropositive. The chain links TRBV27 to TRBJ2-2; TRBD1 matches at 7 bases. The sequenced sample was PBMCs. The CDR3: CASRNRGGTGELFF. DNA of the CDR3: TGTGCCAGCAGAAACAGGGGTGGGACCGGGGAGCTGTTTTTT.